Each of the 20 T cell receptor beta chains below was sequenced from the same sample in a study of human T cells and chemical hapten exposure. This sample's time point: pre-sensitization, week 0. Documented treatment: therapeutic diphenylcyclopropenone sensitization with weekly scalp DPC. TCRdb called the RACE reads again in MiXCR, with one record for every CDR3 protein. The sample has some 39,000 distinct CDR3 sequences; 6% to 9.5% are singletons. Specimen: whole blood, collected in connection with sensitization to the hapten diphenylcyclopropenone (DPC). Receptor source: a woman in her fifties or sixties with alopecia areata. Some clones in this sample may be carry-over from other donors' samples.

The sample holds many counts of this clonotype. J is TRBJ2-6 and V is TRBV12-3 or TRBV12-4; D is unclear. The germline V and J ends were trimmed by 3 bases and 0 bases, with 3 bases remaining between them. The CDR3 consists of 14 residues. The CDR3 reads CASSFHSGANVLTF. CDR3 coding DNA: TGTGCCAGCAGTTTCCACTCTGGGGCCAACGTCCTGACTTTC.

This chain links TRBV18 with TRBJ2-7, with a tentative D call TRBD2 (5 bases). The CDR3 totals 13 residues. Germline V gene data show CDR1 as KGHSH and CDR2 as LQKENI. The V end was cut by 2 bases, the J end by 7 bases, with 12 bases between. CDR3 sequence reads: CASSPGERGEQYF. CDR3 coding DNA: TGTGCCAGCTCACCAGGGGAGAGAGGAGAGCAGTACTTC.

This clonotype was counted at least ten times. V usage is TRBV12-3 or TRBV12-4 and J usage is TRBJ2-2; tentatively, D is TRBD2 (6 bases). V shed 3 bases and J shed 5 bases, with 7 bases lying between them. CDR3 length equals 13 residues. CDR3 in DNA: TGTGCCAGCAGTTTCAGCGGGACCGGGGAGCTGTTTTTT. This gives the protein CASSFSGTGELFF.

This clonotype was counted ten times or more. The rearrangement links TRBV20-1 to TRBJ1-1; unclear D gene. The V gene lost 2 bases and the J gene lost 5 bases, with 18 bases spanning the gap. CDR1 DFQATT and CDR2 SNEGSKA come from the germline V gene (reference sequence). This CDR3 region has 15 residues. The CDR3 is CSARHQRDWRTEAFF. Written as DNA, the CDR3 is TGCAGTGCTAGACACCAGCGGGATTGGAGGACTGAAGCTTTCTTT.

This clonotype showed up just a few times. The V and J genes are TRBV3-1 and TRBJ2-7; 11 bases are a match to TRBD2. This CDR3 contains 17 residues. The germline CDR1 and CDR2 sequences are LGHDT and YNNKEL (reference sequence). J gave up 0 bases and V 4 bases, and 8 bases lay outside the gene matches. The CDR3 region has the DNA TGTGCCAGCAGCCGAATGGGACTAGCGGAGAGCTCCTACGAGCAGTACTTC. Amino acids: CASSRMGLAESSYEQYF.

The sample holds many counts of this clonotype. The chain has TRBV5-8 and TRBJ2-4; D gene ambiguous. The CDR3 is 14 residues long. CDR1 is SGHTS and CDR2 is YDEGEE in the germline V gene. V lost 5 bases and J 3 bases, leaving 12 bases between the germline ends. The CDR3 here is CASRNGWVKNIQYF. DNA for the CDR3: TGTGCCAGCAGGAATGGGTGGGTCAAAAACATTCAGTACTTC.

Points on this clonotype: This sequence may be a read error, since a much larger clone differs from it by one base. This chain joins TRBV20-1 and TRBJ2-7; D gene ambiguous. The CDR3 has 16 amino acids. From germline, CDR1 is DFQATT and CDR2 SNEGSKA (reference sequence). V dropped 1 base and J dropped 7 bases, with 23 bases sitting between them. The CDR3 is CSARAPAPRSYNEQYF. As DNA, the CDR3 is TGCAGTGCTAGAGCCCCAGCCCCACGATCCTACAATGAGCAGTACTTC.

This clonotype was seen many times. The chain's CDR3 is CASSLTDNYGYTF. CDR3 nucleotide sequence: TGTGCCAGCAGTTTAACAGATAACTATGGCTACACCTTC. The chain carries TRBV6-5 and TRBJ1-2; D gene unclear. Deletions cut 4 bases from V and 1 base from J, with 7 bases between. The CDR3 covers 13 residues. CDR1 and CDR2 from the germline V gene are MNHEY and SVGAGI.

This clonotype came up a few times. The chain combines TRBV28 with TRBJ2-7, with 11 positions matching TRBD1. The trim removed 6 bases at V and 4 bases at J, leaving 8 bases unmatched. Per germline, CDR1 MDHEN and CDR2 SYDVKM. The CDR3 totals 15 residues. For the CDR3, the DNA is TGTGCCAGCAGCCGTCCCGGGACAGGGGGATACGAGCAGTACTTC. As protein: CASSRPGTGGYEQYF.

In its sample, this clonotype was seen many times. V is TRBV18 and J is TRBJ1-5; D call uncertain. The CDR3 extends over 17 amino acids. V lost 4 bases and J 2 bases, leaving 18 bases between the germline ends. Germline V gene lookup returns CDR1 KGHSH and CDR2 LQKENI. The CDR3 DNA sequence: TGTGCCAGCTCACACCGACCGGGGAGTGACGGCAATCAGCCCCAGCATTTT. Translation gives CASSHRPGSDGNQPQHF.

CDR3 DNA: TGCAGCGTTGAAGGACGGCTGAGCACTGAAGCTTTCTTT. Its translation is CSVEGRLSTEAFF. This chain joins TRBV29-1 and TRBJ1-1; D is unclear. The CDR3 is 13 amino acids. Trimming removed 1 base at V and 4 bases at J, with 10 bases between. Germline CDR1 and CDR2: SQVTM and ANQGSEA.

The rearrangement uses TRBV5-4 and TRBJ2-1; D gene ambiguous. V was trimmed by 0 bases and J by 16 bases, leaving 23 bases between them. The germline gives CDR1 SGHNT, CDR2 YYREEE (reference sequence). This CDR3 has 15 residues. The chain's CDR3 is CASSLAGPPSRSVFF. The CDR3 bases are TGTGCCAGCAGCTTGGCAGGTCCCCCATCCCGCTCAGTTTTCTTC.

This clonotype was observed at least ten times. V and J are TRBV11-1 and TRBJ1-2, with D unresolved. V dropped 3 bases and J dropped 0 bases, with 5 bases sitting between them. The V gene's germline CDR1 is SGHAT and CDR2 FQDESV (reference sequence). CDR3 length equals 13 residues. CDR3 amino acids: CASSFGANYGYTF. The CDR3 bases are TGTGCCAGCAGCTTCGGCGCTAACTATGGCTACACCTTC.

This clonotype was found many times. The rearrangement uses TRBV11-3 and TRBJ1-1, with D possibly being TRBD1 (5 bases). The CDR3 has 15 residues. V was shortened by 5 bases and J by 0 bases, with 13 bases between the two germline ends. CDR1 and CDR2 (germline): SGHNT, YENEEA. The CDR3 DNA reads as TGTGCCAGCAGCCCCATTGGGGGTATGAACACTGAAGCTTTCTTT. Its translation: CASSPIGGMNTEAFF.

This clonotype was detected a few times. This chain links TRBV7-8 with TRBJ1-5; TRBD1 matches 7 bases. The CDR3 consists of 14 residues. The V segment lost 2 bases and the J segment 6 bases; nucleotides outside the gene matches: 4. Germline V gene data show CDR1 as SGHVS and CDR2 as FQNEAQ. CDR3 DNA: TGTGCCAGCAGCTTACAGGGGGTGATTCAGCCCCAGCATTTT. Translation: CASSLQGVIQPQHF.

This clonotype was recorded at least ten times. V gene TRBV12-3 or TRBV12-4 combines with J gene TRBJ2-6, with a tentative D call TRBD2 (6 bases). The CDR3 loop spans 14 amino acids. Trimming shortened V by 5 bases and J by 5 bases, and 10 bases separated the two germline ends. CDR3 DNA sequence: TGTGCCAGCAGTCCTGGGGGGAGGGCCAACGTCCTGACTTTC. Translated, it gives CASSPGGRANVLTF.

This clonotype was seen at least ten times. The rearrangement joins TRBV2 to TRBJ2-7, with D possibly TRBD1 on 6 matching bases. The CDR3 consists of 12 residues. V lost 8 bases and J 3 bases, leaving 11 bases between the germline ends. CDR1 and CDR2 (germline): SNHLY, FYNNEI. CDR3 DNA: TGTGCCAGCGAGACAGGCCTCTACGAGCAGTACTTC. Amino acids: CASETGLYEQYF.

The sample holds many counts of this clonotype. This rearrangement joins TRBV28 to TRBJ1-1; the D gene is possibly TRBD1 (5 bases). V dropped 3 bases and J dropped 3 bases, with 14 bases sitting between them. Germline-derived CDR1 and CDR2 are MDHEN and SYDVKM. CDR3 length equals 15 residues. CDR3 loop: CASSLDYSGDTEAFF. Here the CDR3 DNA reads TGTGCCAGCAGTTTGGACTACTCGGGGGACACTGAAGCTTTCTTT.

This clonotype was seen many times. This sequence joins TRBV29-1 and TRBJ1-4; TRBD1 aligns across 10 bases. V lost 4 bases, J lost 5 bases, and 4 bases stayed unmatched. Germline V gene data show CDR1 as SQVTM and CDR2 as ANQGSEA. The CDR3 runs to 14 residues. For the CDR3, the DNA is TGCAGCGTTGCCGGGGACAGGGGAAATGAAAAACTGTTTTTT. Protein sequence: CSVAGDRGNEKLFF.

This clonotype was seen more than once but under ten times. This chain uses TRBV5-1 with TRBJ2-7; D could derive from TRBD1 or TRBD2 (5 bases each). V shed 0 bases and J shed 1 base, with 11 bases lying between them. The germline gives CDR1 SGHRS, CDR2 YFSETQ. CDR3 length: 15 residues. The CDR3 sequence is CASSLVGTESYEQYF. The CDR3 region has the DNA TGCGCCAGCAGCTTGGTAGGGACGGAATCCTACGAGCAGTACTTC. Full variable domain (rest looked up from reference TRBV5-1 and TRBJ2-7): KAGVTQTPRYLIKTRGQQVTLSCSPISGHRSVSWYQQTPGQGLQFLFEYFSETQRNKGNFPGRFSGRQFSNSRSEMNVSTLELGDSALYLCASSLVGTESYEQYFGPGTRLTVT.